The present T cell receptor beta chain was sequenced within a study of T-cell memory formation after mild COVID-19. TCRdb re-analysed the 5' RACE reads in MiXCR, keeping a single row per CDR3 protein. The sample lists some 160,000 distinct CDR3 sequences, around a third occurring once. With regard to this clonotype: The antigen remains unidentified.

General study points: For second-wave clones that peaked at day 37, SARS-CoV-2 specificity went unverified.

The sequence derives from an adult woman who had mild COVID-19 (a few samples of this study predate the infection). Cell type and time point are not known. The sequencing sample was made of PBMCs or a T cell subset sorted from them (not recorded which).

In DNA form, the CDR3 reads TGTGCCAGCAGCTTAGGGGGGACACAAGAGACCCAGTACTTC. Protein product: CASSLGGTQETQYF. The chain recombines TRBV7-2 with TRBJ2-5; D is possibly TRBD1 (6 bases). The CDR3 runs to 14 residues. Germline V lookup: CDR1 SGHTA, CDR2 FQGNSA. Trimming removed 1 base at V and 2 bases at J, with 8 bases between.